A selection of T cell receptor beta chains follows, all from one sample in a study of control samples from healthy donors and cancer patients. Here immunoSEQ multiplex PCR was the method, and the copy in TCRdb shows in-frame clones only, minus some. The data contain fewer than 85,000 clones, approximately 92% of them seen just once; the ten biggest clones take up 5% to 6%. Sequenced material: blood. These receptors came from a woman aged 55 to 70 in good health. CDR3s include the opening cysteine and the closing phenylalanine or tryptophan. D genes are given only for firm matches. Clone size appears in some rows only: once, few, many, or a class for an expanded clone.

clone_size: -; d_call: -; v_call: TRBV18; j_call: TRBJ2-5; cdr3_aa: CASSPPGQETQYF; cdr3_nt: TGTGCCAGCTCACCGCCGGGGCAAGAGACCCAGTACTTC
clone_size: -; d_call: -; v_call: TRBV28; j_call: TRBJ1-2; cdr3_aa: CASSQSGARANYGYTF; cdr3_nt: TGTGCCAGCAGCCAATCGGGTGCCCGTGCTAACTATGGCTACACCTTC
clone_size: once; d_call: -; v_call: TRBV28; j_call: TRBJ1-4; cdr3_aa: CASSPLPTGSGEKLFF; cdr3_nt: TGTGCCAGCAGTCCACTCCCGACAGGATCAGGGGAAAAACTGTTTTTT
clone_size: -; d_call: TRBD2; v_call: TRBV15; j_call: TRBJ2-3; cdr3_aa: CATSRGTSGAPTQYF; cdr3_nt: TGTGCCACCAGCCGCGGGACTAGCGGGGCCCCGACGCAGTATTTT
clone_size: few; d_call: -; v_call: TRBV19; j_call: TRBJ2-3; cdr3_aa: CASSSSALGGLTDTQYF; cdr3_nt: TGTGCCAGTAGCTCCTCCGCCCTAGGAGGCCTCACAGATACGCAGTATTTT
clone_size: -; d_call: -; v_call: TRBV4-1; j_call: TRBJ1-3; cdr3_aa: CASSQEGTSGNTIYF; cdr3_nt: TGCGCCAGCAGCCAAGAGGGGACTTCTGGAAACACCATATATTTT
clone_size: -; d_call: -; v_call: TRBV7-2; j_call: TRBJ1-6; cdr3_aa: CASSLQGNNSPLHF; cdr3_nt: TGTGCCAGCAGCTTACAGGGAAATAATTCACCCCTCCACTTT
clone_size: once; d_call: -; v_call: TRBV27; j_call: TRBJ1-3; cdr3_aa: CASSSGSGNTIYF; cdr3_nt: TGTGCCAGCAGTTCCGGGAGTGGAAACACCATATATTTT
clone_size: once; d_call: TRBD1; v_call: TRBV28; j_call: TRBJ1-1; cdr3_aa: CASSQGQGKAFF; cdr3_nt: TGTGCCAGCAGTCAAGGACAGGGGAAAGCTTTCTTT
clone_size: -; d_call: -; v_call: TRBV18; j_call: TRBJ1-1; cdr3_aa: CASSPGERTEAFF; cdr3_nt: TGTGCCAGCTCACCAGGGGAAAGGACTGAAGCTTTCTTT
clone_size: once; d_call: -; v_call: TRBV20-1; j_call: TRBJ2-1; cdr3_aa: CSATRYNEQFF; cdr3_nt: TGCAGTGCTACTAGATACAATGAGCAGTTCTTC
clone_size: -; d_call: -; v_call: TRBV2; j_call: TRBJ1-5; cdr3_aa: CASSDRIGGPQHF; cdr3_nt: TGTGCCAGCAGTGACAGGATAGGGGGGCCCCAGCATTTT
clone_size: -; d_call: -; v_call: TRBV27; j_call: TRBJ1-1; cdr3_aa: CASSADATFRGEAFF; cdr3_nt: TGTGCCAGCAGTGCGGACGCCACATTCCGGGGTGAAGCTTTCTTT